This T cell receptor (beta chain) appears in the sequencing data of a study of multiple sclerosis patients with progressive multifocal leukoencephalopathy. Note on this clone: Its specificity is not known.

The CDR3 runs 13 residues. Trimming cost V 3 bases and J 5 bases, with 8 bases left between them. Looked up from germline, CDR1 is SGHTA and CDR2 is FQGNSA. The time point was: roughly 6 months of natalizumab therapy. All PML patients were female, and all patients had earlier interferon beta. At 6 months of natalizumab came T1, and at 12 months came T2. Repertoires were generated with immunoSEQ multiplex PCR, while TCRdb's copy carries only in-frame clones and drops some. The sample yields 25,000 to 30,000 clones, around nine tenths seen once. General study points: At PML onset, no shared TRBV or TRBJ gene usage was seen. Less diverse TRB repertoires were suggested in most PML patients.

This chain joins TRBV7-2 and TRBJ1-5; unclear D gene. This specimen was PBMCs, taken from a patient treated with natalizumab. The sequence derives from a human donor with multiple sclerosis. The CDR3 sequence is CASSFNMDQPQHF. The CDR3 region has the DNA TGTGCCAGCAGCTTTAATATGGATCAGCCCCAGCATTTT.